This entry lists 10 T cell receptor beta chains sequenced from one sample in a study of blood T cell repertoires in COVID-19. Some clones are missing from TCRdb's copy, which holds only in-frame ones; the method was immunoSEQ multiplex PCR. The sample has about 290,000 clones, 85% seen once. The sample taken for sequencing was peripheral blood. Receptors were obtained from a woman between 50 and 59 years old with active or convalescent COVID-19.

The CDR3 DNA reads TGTGCCAGCAGCCGCAGGACAGGGTCCAATCAGCCCCAGCATTTT. Amino acid sequence: CASSRRTGSNQPQHF. J is TRBJ1-5 and V is TRBV6-5, with TRBD1 matching 8 bases. Losses at the gene ends were 6 bases for V and 3 bases for J; bases not matched to a gene: 7. CDR3 length: 15 residues. Germline V CDR1 and CDR2: MNHEY, SVGAGI.

CDR3 coding DNA: TGTGCCAGCAGTTACCTAGATCAAGAGACCCAGTACTTC. It codes for CASSYLDQETQYF. J is TRBJ2-5 and V is TRBV6-5; D unresolved. Per germline, CDR1 MNHEY and CDR2 SVGAGI. V was shortened by 2 bases and J by 2 bases, with 6 bases between the two germline ends. CDR3 length: 13 residues.

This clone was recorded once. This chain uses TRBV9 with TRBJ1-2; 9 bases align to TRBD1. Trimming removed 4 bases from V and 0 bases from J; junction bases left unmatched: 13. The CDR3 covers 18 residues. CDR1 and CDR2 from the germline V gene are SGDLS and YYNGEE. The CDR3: CASSTLGTGRGTNYGYTF. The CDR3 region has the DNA TGTGCCAGCAGCACCTTGGGGACAGGGAGGGGAACTAACTATGGCTACACCTTC.

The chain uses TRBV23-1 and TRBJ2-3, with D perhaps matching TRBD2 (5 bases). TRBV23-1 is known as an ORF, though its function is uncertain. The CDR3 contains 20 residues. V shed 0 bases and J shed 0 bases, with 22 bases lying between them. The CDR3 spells CASSQSIAVLDWLSTDTQYF. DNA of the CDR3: TGCGCCAGCAGTCAATCGATCGCTGTCCTGGACTGGTTGAGCACAGATACGCAGTATTTT.

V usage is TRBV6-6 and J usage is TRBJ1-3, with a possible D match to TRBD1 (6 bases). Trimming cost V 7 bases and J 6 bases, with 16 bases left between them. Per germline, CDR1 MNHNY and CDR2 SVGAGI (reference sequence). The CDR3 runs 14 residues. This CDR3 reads CASTLSGGLNTIYF. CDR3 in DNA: TGTGCCAGCACCCTGTCGGGGGGCTTAAACACCATATATTTT.

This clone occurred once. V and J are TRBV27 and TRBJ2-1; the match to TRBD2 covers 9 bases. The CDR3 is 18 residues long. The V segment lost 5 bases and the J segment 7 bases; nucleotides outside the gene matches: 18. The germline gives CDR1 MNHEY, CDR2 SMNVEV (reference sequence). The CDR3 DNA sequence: TGTGCCAGCAGTCTACGCAGTGCATTAGCGGGAGTTGGGAATGAGCAGTTCTTC. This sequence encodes CASSLRSALAGVGNEQFF.

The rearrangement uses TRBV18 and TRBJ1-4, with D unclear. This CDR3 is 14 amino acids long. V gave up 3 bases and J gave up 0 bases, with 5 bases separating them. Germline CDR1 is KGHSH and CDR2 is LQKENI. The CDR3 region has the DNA TGTGCCAGCTCACCCAGGCCAACTAATGAAAAACTGTTTTTT. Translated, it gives CASSPRPTNEKLFF.

This chain's CDR3 is CASSSSRFIREQFF. In nucleotides, the CDR3 is TGTGCCAGCAGCTCCTCGAGGTTTATCCGTGAGCAGTTCTTC. V usage is TRBV11-3 and J usage is TRBJ2-1; D gene ambiguous. Per the germline V gene, CDR1 is SGHNT and CDR2 is YENEEA. The CDR3 sequence is 14 residues long. V lost 4 bases, J lost 9 bases, and 16 bases lay in between.

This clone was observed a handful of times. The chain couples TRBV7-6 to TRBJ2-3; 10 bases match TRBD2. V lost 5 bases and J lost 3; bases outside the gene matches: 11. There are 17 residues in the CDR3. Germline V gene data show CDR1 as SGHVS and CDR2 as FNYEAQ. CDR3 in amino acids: CASSPSGGLARTDTQYF. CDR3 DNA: TGTGCCAGCAGCCCTAGCGGGGGACTAGCGAGGACAGATACGCAGTATTTT.

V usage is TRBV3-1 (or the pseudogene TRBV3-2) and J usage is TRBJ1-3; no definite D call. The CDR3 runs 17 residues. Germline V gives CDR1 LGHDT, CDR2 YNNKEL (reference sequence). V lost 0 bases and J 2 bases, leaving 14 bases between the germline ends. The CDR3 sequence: CASSQDIWGGAGNTIYF. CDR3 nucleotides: TGTGCCAGCAGCCAAGATATTTGGGGAGGAGCTGGAAACACCATATATTTT.